This T cell receptor (beta chain) was profiled in a study of blood T cell repertoires in COVID-19. The overall study: The United States, Italy and Spain provided the acute and convalescent COVID-19 samples.

CDR1 LGHNA and CDR2 YSLEER come from the germline V gene. The V gene lost 0 bases and the J gene lost 3 bases, with 6 bases spanning the gap. The CDR3 covers 13 residues. In the study's own analysis: How many nucleated cells were present was estimated from reference gene primer amplification. TCRdb's copy holds only in-frame clones and misses some; the assay was immunoSEQ multiplex PCR. The V and J calls and clone size were taken over from that table, and D and trimming were inferred from the DNA. The top ten hold 60% to 80% of the sample, which has over 30,000 clones, about 87% seen once. The sequenced sample was peripheral blood. The receptor was derived from a man aged 70 or older with acute or convalescent COVID-19. The chain combines TRBV4-3 with TRBJ2-7, with unresolved D. CDR3 residues: CASSQDRFYEQYF. The CDR3 nucleotides are TGCGCCAGCAGCCAAGACAGGTTCTACGAGCAGTACTTC.